This TCR beta chain was found in a study of T cell responses to AZD1222 COVID-19 vaccine. Study-level background: Combined were second doses at about 4 or about 12 weeks.

This clone was seen more than once but under ten times. The antigen remains undetermined. Trimming pared 5 bases from V and 2 bases from J, leaving 14 bases between. Germline loops: CDR1 SEHNR, CDR2 FQNEAQ (reference sequence). The CDR3 extends over 15 amino acids. Generated by immunoSEQ multiplex PCR, the TCRdb table keeps only in-frame clones and is missing some. The sample has 90,000 to 120,000 clones, approximately 86% seen once. Study-wide results and limits: Clonal diversity may have been underestimated in mostly white British donors.

Sequenced material: peripheral blood, taken on day 0 of AZD1222 vaccination. The receptor comes from an adult in good health. The J gene is TRBJ2-3, the V gene TRBV7-9, with D possibly TRBD2 on 5 matching bases. CDR3 DNA sequence: TGTGCCAGCAGCCCCCGGACTGGAAACACAGATACGCAGTATTTT. This translates into CASSPRTGNTDTQYF.